These 20 T cell receptor beta chains were all obtained from the same sample, sequenced in a study of cytomegalovirus exposure and HLA in healthy donors. Primers: 60 Vbeta forward and 13 Jbeta reverse. Repertoires were generated with immunoSEQ multiplex PCR, while TCRdb's copy carries only in-frame clones and drops some. Of 150,000 to 200,000 clones in the sample, roughly four fifths were seen once. What was sequenced was PBMCs. These receptors were taken from a man in his forties or fifties in good health and CMV-seropositive.

Only a few counts were recorded for this clone. This chain joins TRBV11-3 and TRBJ2-3; 11 bases align to TRBD1. V shed 4 bases, J shed 5 bases, and the junction held 2 bases outside the gene matches. Germline assignment: CDR1 SGHNT and CDR2 YENEEA. The CDR3 runs 14 residues. The CDR3 loop reads CASSWTGGGDTQYF. The CDR3 DNA reads as TGTGCCAGCAGCTGGACAGGGGGCGGAGATACGCAGTATTTT.

V usage is TRBV11-2 and J usage is TRBJ2-7; D possibly corresponds to TRBD2 (5 bases). This CDR3 has 14 amino acids. The ends were cut back, 3 bases at V and 2 bases at J, with 11 bases in the middle. The germline CDR1 and CDR2 sequences are SGHAT and FQNNGV. The CDR3 loop is CASSLPDWTYEQYF. Here the CDR3 DNA reads TGTGCCAGCAGCTTGCCGGACTGGACCTACGAGCAGTACTTC. Full variable domain (outside the CDR3, taken from reference TRBV11-2 and TRBJ2-7): EAGVAQSPRYKIIEKRQSVAFWCNPISGHATLYWYQQILGQGPKLLIQFQNNGVVDDSQLPKDRFSAERLKGVDSTLKIQPAKLEDSAVYLCASSLPDWTYEQYFGPGTRLTVT.

This clone was found once. This chain connects TRBV10-2 to TRBJ2-3, with 7 bases matching TRBD1. The CDR3 length is 16 residues. J was trimmed by 1 base and V by 4 bases; bases with no gene match: 8. Germline lookup yields CDR1 WSHSY and CDR2 SAAADI. CDR3 DNA sequence: TGCGCCAGCAGTGGCCATGGCGACAGGGGCACAGATACGCAGTATTTT. It codes for CASSGHGDRGTDTQYF.

The chain uses TRBV27 and TRBJ1-2, with 7 bases that match TRBD1. Germline CDR1 MNHEY, CDR2 SMNVEV (reference sequence). Losses at the gene ends were 2 bases for V and 7 bases for J; bases not matched to a gene: 4. There are 13 residues in the CDR3. The CDR3 DNA reads as TGTGCCAGCAGTTTAGCAGGGGGTAGTGGCTACACCTTC. It translates to CASSLAGGSGYTF.

J is TRBJ1-1 and V is TRBV7-2; the match to TRBD1 covers 11 bases. This CDR3 contains 14 residues. Germline V lookup: CDR1 SGHTA, CDR2 FQGNSA. J gave up 7 bases and V 1 base, and 2 bases lay outside the gene matches. The CDR3, as DNA: TGTGCCAGCAGCTTAGTGGGACAGGGGGTTGAAGCTTTCTTT. Protein sequence: CASSLVGQGVEAFF.

This clone was counted a single time. The gene calls are TRBV5-1 and TRBJ1-6, with TRBD1 as a possible D gene (6 bases). Germline V CDR1 and CDR2: SGHRS, YFSETQ. The CDR3 spans 17 residues. Trimming took off 3 bases at V and 3 bases at J, with 16 bases between the two ends. CDR3 bases: TGCGCCAGCAGCTCAGGGACAACAGGGCTCTATAATTCACCCCTCCACTTT. Translated: CASSSGTTGLYNSPLHF.

The chain recombines TRBV9 with TRBJ1-6; D not resolved. This CDR3 comprises 13 residues. Between the trimmed V and J ends, which lost 4 bases and 8 bases, there was a span of 10 bases. The germline V gene encodes CDR1 SGDLS and CDR2 YYNGEE. The CDR3 reads CASSPGVDSPLHF. In DNA form, the CDR3 reads TGTGCCAGCAGCCCCGGGGTGGATTCACCCCTCCACTTT.

There are a few counts of this clone. The rearrangement links TRBV28 to TRBJ2-6; D is possibly TRBD2 (6 bases). V lost 1 base and J 0 bases, leaving 16 bases between the germline ends. Germline V lookup: CDR1 MDHEN, CDR2 SYDVKM. There are 19 residues in the CDR3. CDR3 sequence: CASSLLGGRQSSGANVLTF. The CDR3 DNA follows: TGTGCCAGCAGTTTATTGGGGGGACGACAGAGCTCTGGGGCCAACGTCCTGACTTTC.

The V and J genes are TRBV6-6 and TRBJ1-4; no clear D gene. The germline V and J ends were trimmed by 8 bases and 7 bases, with 20 bases remaining between them. Germline V gene data show CDR1 as MNHNY and CDR2 as SVGAGI (reference sequence). This CDR3 is built from 15 residues. CDR3 nucleotide sequence: TGTGCCAGCCAGCAGTTTGAGGAGGTCCGTGAAAAACTGTTTTTT. Amino acids: CASQQFEEVREKLFF.

The CDR3 DNA sequence: TGTGCCAGCAGCCAGTCCCCACTGGCTCGGGGGTACGAGCAGTACTTC. Protein sequence: CASSQSPLARGYEQYF. The chain carries TRBV14 and TRBJ2-7, with D tentatively TRBD2 (6 bases). This CDR3 is 16 amino acids long. V was trimmed by 3 bases and J by 4 bases, leaving 19 bases between them. Germline-derived CDR1 and CDR2 are SGHDN and FVKESK.

V gene TRBV9 combines with J gene TRBJ2-2; 10 nucleotides align to TRBD1. With 4 bases clipped from V and 6 bases from J, the junction kept 9 bases outside the gene matches. The CDR3 runs to 16 residues. Germline V CDR1 and CDR2: SGDLS, YYNGEE. The CDR3 DNA sequence: TGTGCCAGCAGCCCCAGGGACAGGGGATCCGCCGGGGAGCTGTTTTTT. Translation: CASSPRDRGSAGELFF.

The DNA for the CDR3 is TGTGCCAGCAGTGAGATCCCAGGGGTACGCGACGAGCAGTACTTC. Protein product: CASSEIPGVRDEQYF. The rearrangement links TRBV6-1 to TRBJ2-7; tentative D call: TRBD1 (6 bases). V shed 3 bases and J shed 5 bases, with 17 bases lying between them. There are 15 residues in the CDR3. Germline V gene sequence: CDR1 MNHNS, CDR2 SASEGT.

To note about this clone: This CDR3 is also generated by other DNA sequences in the sample. This sequence joins TRBV4-1 and TRBJ2-3, with TRBD1 as a possible D gene (6 bases). Trimming removed 1 base at V and 2 bases at J, with 13 bases between. Looked up from germline, CDR1 is MGHRA and CDR2 is YSYEKL. The CDR3 runs to 16 residues. The CDR3 loop is CASSQVPDRITDTQYF. CDR3 nucleotide sequence: TGCGCCAGCAGCCAAGTCCCCGACAGGATCACAGATACGCAGTATTTT.

V and J are TRBV2 and TRBJ1-1; D is unclear. Deletions cut 4 bases from V and 1 base from J, with 4 bases between. The CDR3 runs 12 residues. Per the germline V gene, CDR1 is SNHLY and CDR2 is FYNNEI. This chain's CDR3 is CASSGQNTEAFF. CDR3 in DNA: TGTGCCAGCAGTGGACAGAACACTGAAGCTTTCTTT.

This chain joins TRBV15 and TRBJ2-4; 11 positions agree with TRBD1. V was pared by 2 bases and J by 5 bases, with 2 bases of the junction left unmatched. The CDR3 is made up of 15 amino acids. In germline, CDR1 is LNHNV, CDR2 YYDKDF (reference sequence). The CDR3 nucleotides are TGTGCCACCAGCAGACCGGGACAGGGGGAAAACATTCAGTACTTC. Its translation: CATSRPGQGENIQYF.

The V gene is TRBV18, the J gene TRBJ1-3; D is ambiguous. The CDR3 totals 14 residues. Trimming stripped 0 bases from V and 4 bases from J, with 7 bases between. CDR1 is KGHSH and CDR2 is LQKENI in the germline V gene. CDR3 coding DNA: TGTGCCAGCTCACCACCAGGAGAGGGAAACACCATATATTTT. Translation: CASSPPGEGNTIYF.

This clone was picked up one time. This rearrangement joins TRBV18 to TRBJ2-6; 7 bases line up with TRBD1. The CDR3 has 17 residues. Germline-derived CDR1 and CDR2 are KGHSH and LQKENI. Trimming cost V 3 bases and J 1 base; bases outside gene matches: 6. The CDR3, as DNA: TGTGCCAGCTCACCTGGCCCGACAGGGTCTGGGGCCAACGTCCTGACTTTC. This sequence encodes CASSPGPTGSGANVLTF.

This chain connects TRBV7-7 to TRBJ2-3, with TRBD2 matching over 7 bases. Germline V gene lookup returns CDR1 SSHAT and CDR2 FNYEAQ (reference sequence). The CDR3 sequence is 14 residues long. CDR3 nucleotides: TGTGCTAGCGGTCCTAGCGGTAGCACAGATACGCAGTATTTT. This translates into CASGPSGSTDTQYF.

The chain employs TRBV6-1 and TRBJ2-7; TRBD1 might be the D (5 bases). V lost 0 bases and J lost 0, with 15 bases in between. The CDR3 totals 17 residues. Germline V gene sequence: CDR1 MNHNS, CDR2 SASEGT. The CDR3 region is CASSEAAFGRASYEQYF. DNA for the CDR3: TGTGCCAGCAGTGAAGCGGCTTTTGGCAGGGCCTCCTACGAGCAGTACTTC.

The rearrangement uses TRBV6-5 and TRBJ2-1, with D possibly matching TRBD2 (6 bases). V was pared by 0 bases and J by 8 bases, with 14 bases between. CDR1 and CDR2 (germline): MNHEY, SVGAGI. This CDR3 is 15 amino acids long. Here the CDR3 DNA reads TGTGCCAGCAGTTACTCAGAGGGGAGGATAGATGAGCAGTTCTTC. Protein product: CASSYSEGRIDEQFF.